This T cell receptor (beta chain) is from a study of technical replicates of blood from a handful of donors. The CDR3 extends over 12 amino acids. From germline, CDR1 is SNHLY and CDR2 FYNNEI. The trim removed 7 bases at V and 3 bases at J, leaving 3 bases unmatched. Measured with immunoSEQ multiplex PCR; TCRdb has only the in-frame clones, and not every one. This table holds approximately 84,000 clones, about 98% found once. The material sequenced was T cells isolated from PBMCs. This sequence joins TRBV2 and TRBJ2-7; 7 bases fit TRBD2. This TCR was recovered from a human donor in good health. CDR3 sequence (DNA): TGTGCCAGCAAGGGAGGGGTCTACGAGCAGTACTTC. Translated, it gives CASKGGVYEQYF.